This TCR beta chain was identified during a study of cytomegalovirus exposure and HLA in healthy donors. Study-wide background: Around 180 million T cells yielded 117 million unique TCR beta sequences in earlier analysis.

Study-level results: Most observed TCR sequences were rare, whereas some public TCRs were detected in many donors. In a later analysis, HLA-associated TCR beta chains were more clonally expanded than equally common others.

A single count supports this clone. The target antigen is unknown. PCR was performed using 60 Vbeta and 13 Jbeta primers. Method: immunoSEQ multiplex PCR; TCRdb's copy keeps in-frame clones and lacks some. The sample holds 100,000 to 150,000 clones; under 85% are singletons and the top ten take about 4%. CDR3 length: 14 residues. Losses at the gene ends were 5 bases for V and 5 bases for J; bases not matched to a gene: 9. Per the germline V gene, CDR1 is SGHDT and CDR2 is YYEEEE. J is TRBJ1-2 and V is TRBV5-6, with 7 bases matching TRBD1. The sample was PBMCs. This sequence was found in a woman between 45 and 60 years old in good health and CMV-seropositive. CDR3 protein: CASSLTRQGYGYTF. CDR3 bases: TGTGCCAGCAGTTTGACACGACAGGGATATGGCTACACCTTC.